This is a list of T cell receptor beta chains from one sample in a study of blood T cell repertoires in COVID-19. The method was immunoSEQ multiplex PCR; TCRdb's version includes in-frame clones alone and lacks a portion of them. The sample includes over 150,000 clones, about 90% of them seen just once. Source material: peripheral blood. These receptors were obtained from a man aged 45-60 years with acute or convalescent COVID-19. CDR3s include the opening cysteine and the closing phenylalanine or tryptophan. The order of the fields is CDR3 length, clone size, D gene, V gene, J gene, CDR3 DNA, CDR3 protein. A D gene is named only where the DNA matches it firmly. A clone size is listed for some rows: how often the clone was seen (once, few, many), or a class if it is expanded.

cdr3_length: 15; clone_size: .; d_call: TRBD1; v_call: TRBV5-1; j_call: TRBJ1-2; cdr3_nt: TGCGCCAGCAGCGAGACAGGGGAACTCTCTTATGGCTACACCTTC; cdr3_aa: CASSETGELSYGYTF
cdr3_length: 13; clone_size: .; d_call: .; v_call: TRBV7-9; j_call: TRBJ1-2; cdr3_nt: TGTGCCAGCAGCTTGGACACGAACTATGGCTACACCTTC; cdr3_aa: CASSLDTNYGYTF
cdr3_length: 13; clone_size: .; d_call: TRBD2; v_call: TRBV28; j_call: TRBJ2-7; cdr3_nt: TGTGCCAGCAGAACTAGCGGAATATACGAGCAGTACTTC; cdr3_aa: CASRTSGIYEQYF
cdr3_length: 15; clone_size: once; d_call: TRBD2; v_call: TRBV19; j_call: TRBJ2-3; cdr3_nt: TGTGCCAGTAGTGATAGCGGGTTCCGCACAGATACGCAGTATTTT; cdr3_aa: CASSDSGFRTDTQYF
cdr3_length: 13; clone_size: .; d_call: TRBD1; v_call: TRBV6-5; j_call: TRBJ1-1; cdr3_nt: TGTGCCAGCAGTTCACAGGGGATTACTGAAGCTTTCTTT; cdr3_aa: CASSSQGITEAFF
cdr3_length: 17; clone_size: once; d_call: TRBD2; v_call: TRBV2; j_call: TRBJ2-2; cdr3_nt: TGTGCCAGCAGTGAACTTGTGGCTAGCGGGAGTGGCGGGGAGCTGTTTTTT; cdr3_aa: CASSELVASGSGGELFF
cdr3_length: 15; clone_size: .; d_call: .; v_call: TRBV5-1; j_call: TRBJ2-5; cdr3_nt: TGCGCCAGCAGCTTGGGGGTAGCGGTCGAAGAGACCCAGTACTTC; cdr3_aa: CASSLGVAVEETQYF
cdr3_length: 14; clone_size: .; d_call: .; v_call: TRBV7-9; j_call: TRBJ1-3; cdr3_nt: TGTGCCAGCAGCACGGAGACCTCTGGAAACACCATATATTTT; cdr3_aa: CASSTETSGNTIYF
cdr3_length: 15; clone_size: few; d_call: TRBD1; v_call: TRBV7-2; j_call: TRBJ2-1; cdr3_nt: TGTGCCAGCAGCCTGGACAGGAGCTCCTACAATGAGCAGTTCTTC; cdr3_aa: CASSLDRSSYNEQFF
cdr3_length: 20; clone_size: .; d_call: TRBD1; v_call: TRBV19; j_call: TRBJ1-5; cdr3_nt: TGTGCCAGTAGTATAGGCTGGGGACAGGGCAATCTAGTGAGCAATCAGCCCCAGCATTTT; cdr3_aa: CASSIGWGQGNLVSNQPQHF
cdr3_length: 15; clone_size: few; d_call: .; v_call: TRBV5-1; j_call: TRBJ1-1; cdr3_nt: TGCGCCAGCAGCCCGCTGAGGTCGGGGGACACTGAAGCTTTCTTT; cdr3_aa: CASSPLRSGDTEAFF
cdr3_length: 16; clone_size: .; d_call: TRBD2; v_call: TRBV7-3; j_call: TRBJ2-3; cdr3_nt: TGTGCCAGCAGCCTGCGGGGGGGCCCCCCCACAGATACGCAGTATTTT; cdr3_aa: CASSLRGGPPTDTQYF
cdr3_length: 17; clone_size: .; d_call: TRBD1; v_call: TRBV9; j_call: TRBJ2-2; cdr3_nt: TGTGCCAGCAGCCCGGGACAGGGACGTATTCTTTCCGGGGAGCTGTTTTTT; cdr3_aa: CASSPGQGRILSGELFF
cdr3_length: 15; clone_size: .; d_call: .; v_call: TRBV19; j_call: TRBJ1-2; cdr3_nt: TGTGCCAGTAGTGCTGGCGGAGGACCGACCTATGGCTACACCTTC; cdr3_aa: CASSAGGGPTYGYTF
cdr3_length: 16; clone_size: .; d_call: TRBD2; v_call: TRBV10-2; j_call: TRBJ2-5; cdr3_nt: TGCGCCAGCAGTGAGTCCCCTAGCGGGGACCAAGAGACCCAGTACTTC; cdr3_aa: CASSESPSGDQETQYF
cdr3_length: 14; clone_size: .; d_call: .; v_call: TRBV29-1; j_call: TRBJ1-2; cdr3_nt: TGCAGCGTCGTGGGACATCCTGAAGACTATGGCTACACCTTC; cdr3_aa: CSVVGHPEDYGYTF
cdr3_length: 13; clone_size: .; d_call: .; v_call: TRBV2; j_call: TRBJ1-2; cdr3_nt: TGTGCCAGCAGTTTCCGGGAGGTGGATGGCTACACCTTC; cdr3_aa: CASSFREVDGYTF
cdr3_length: 15; clone_size: few; d_call: .; v_call: TRBV21-1; j_call: TRBJ1-4; cdr3_nt: TGTGCCAGCAGCTCCCGGACAGGGCTGTTTGAAAAACTGTTTTTT; cdr3_aa: CASSSRTGLFEKLFF
cdr3_length: 13; clone_size: .; d_call: .; v_call: TRBV21-1; j_call: TRBJ1-5; cdr3_nt: TGTGCCAGCAGCAACAGGGTTCGTCAGCCCCAGCATTTT; cdr3_aa: CASSNRVRQPQHF
cdr3_length: 12; clone_size: .; d_call: .; v_call: TRBV6-5; j_call: TRBJ1-2; cdr3_nt: TGTGCCAGCAATCCAGGGTCCTATGGCTACACCTTC; cdr3_aa: CASNPGSYGYTF
cdr3_length: 14; clone_size: .; d_call: TRBD1; v_call: TRBV5-4; j_call: TRBJ2-5; cdr3_nt: TGTGCCAGCAGCCTCCGGACAGGGGAAGAGACCCAGTACTTC; cdr3_aa: CASSLRTGEETQYF
cdr3_length: 14; clone_size: .; d_call: .; v_call: TRBV3-1/TRBV3-2; j_call: TRBJ2-6; cdr3_nt: TGTGCCAGCAGCCAAAACTCCGGGGCCAACGTCCTGACTTTC; cdr3_aa: CASSQNSGANVLTF
cdr3_length: 18; clone_size: .; d_call: TRBD1; v_call: TRBV27; j_call: TRBJ1-1; cdr3_nt: TGTGCCAGCGTGGGGGTAGGGACAGGGGGCGTGCGGCCCCCTGGGGCTTTCTTT; cdr3_aa: CASVGVGTGGVRPPGAFF
cdr3_length: 13; clone_size: .; d_call: .; v_call: TRBV28; j_call: TRBJ2-2; cdr3_nt: TGTGCCAGCGTTCAGGCCGGCACCGGGGAGCTGTTTTTT; cdr3_aa: CASVQAGTGELFF
cdr3_length: 11; clone_size: .; d_call: .; v_call: TRBV9; j_call: TRBJ2-1; cdr3_nt: TGTGCCAGCAGCCGAGGGAATGAGCAGTTCTTC; cdr3_aa: CASSRGNEQFF
cdr3_length: 15; clone_size: .; d_call: TRBD1; v_call: TRBV29-1; j_call: TRBJ2-5; cdr3_nt: TGCAGCGTTGACCTATACCGACAGGGGGAAGAGACCCAGTACTTC; cdr3_aa: CSVDLYRQGEETQYF
cdr3_length: 14; clone_size: .; d_call: .; v_call: TRBV4-1; j_call: TRBJ2-7; cdr3_nt: TGCGCCAGCAGCCAATTTCTAAGAGGGTACGAGCAGTACTTC; cdr3_aa: CASSQFLRGYEQYF
cdr3_length: 18; clone_size: .; d_call: TRBD1; v_call: TRBV24-1; j_call: TRBJ2-2; cdr3_nt: TGTGCCACCAGTGATCCCGGACAGGGGGCAGCGGGCACCGGGGAGCTGTTTTTT; cdr3_aa: CATSDPGQGAAGTGELFF
cdr3_length: 17; clone_size: .; d_call: TRBD2; v_call: TRBV28; j_call: TRBJ2-7; cdr3_nt: TGTGCCAGCAACCTTCTCCCCACCACGGCGGGAGGGGACGAGCAGTACTTC; cdr3_aa: CASNLLPTTAGGDEQYF
cdr3_length: 15; clone_size: .; d_call: .; v_call: TRBV11-2; j_call: TRBJ2-3; cdr3_nt: TGTGCCAGCAGCTACCGCGGGGGCCGCACAGATACGCAGTATTTT; cdr3_aa: CASSYRGGRTDTQYF
cdr3_length: 15; clone_size: once; d_call: .; v_call: TRBV27; j_call: TRBJ2-2; cdr3_nt: TGTGCCAGCCGGGGGGCAGACATGAACACCGGGGAGCTGTTTTTT; cdr3_aa: CASRGADMNTGELFF